This T cell receptor (beta chain) was recovered during a study of blood T cell repertoires in COVID-19. Across the whole study: Samples of COVID-19 (acute and convalescent) were obtained from the United States, Italy and Spain. Sources were T cells, B-cell-depleted T cells, or PBMCs; the material itself was cDNA or gDNA.

In the original processing: Cell counts per sample came from amplifying reference gene primers. The method was immunoSEQ multiplex PCR; TCRdb's version includes in-frame clones alone and lacks a portion of them. That table furnishes V, J and clone size, whereas the DNA furnished D and trimming. The table includes around 170,000 clones, roughly 80% detected once. CDR1 MNHEY and CDR2 SVGAGI come from the germline V gene. V was pared by 10 bases and J by 2 bases, with 13 bases between. The length of the CDR3 is 13 residues. J is TRBJ2-3 and V is TRBV6-5; a weak D match, TRBD2 (5 bases). Sequenced material: peripheral blood. This clonotype was sampled from a human donor in a cohort sampled during active COVID-19. The CDR3 here is CATSPRDTDTQYF. CDR3 nucleotides: TGTGCCACCTCCCCACGGGACACAGATACGCAGTATTTT.